This T cell receptor (beta chain) was obtained from a study of blood T cell repertoires in COVID-19. Study details: PBMCs, B-cell-depleted T cells, or T cells were the source of the cDNA or gDNA that made up the material.

CDR3 length: 16 amino acids. V shed 1 base, J shed 4 bases, and the junction held 8 bases outside the gene matches. Germline values: CDR1 SGHTA, CDR2 FQGNSA. In the authors' methods: Amplified reference gene primers provided the basis for estimating nucleated cell counts. Using immunoSEQ multiplex PCR, the repertoire was profiled, and TCRdb retains in-frame clones only, with some absent. V and J calls and clone size come straight from that table; D and trimming were deduced from the DNA. The table lists around 280,000 clones, approximately 80% of them singletons. The receptor's source is a woman aged 45-65 years with active or convalescent COVID-19. The J gene is TRBJ2-3, the V gene TRBV7-2; 7 bases are a match to TRBD2. The sequencing input was peripheral blood. DNA of the CDR3: TGTGCCAGCAGCTTAGTCTGGTCGGGAGGTTCAGATACGCAGTATTTT. Protein sequence: CASSLVWSGGSDTQYF.